This T cell receptor (beta chain) was documented in a study of OX40 agonist ivuxolimab in advanced cancers. Overall study context: A mean age of around 63 years, range about 20 to 85, was recorded, and roughly 80% were male. Study-wide results and caveats: Expanded peripheral T cells had an undetermined antigen specificity. Fewer expanded clones were found on average in CD4+ than in CD8+ T cells.

This CDR3 contains 13 residues. Germline CDR1 reads SNHLY; CDR2 reads FYNNEI. The V end was cut by 2 bases, the J end by 1 base, with 5 bases between. Some clones are missing from TCRdb's copy, which holds only in-frame ones; the method was immunoSEQ multiplex PCR. The sample contains about 64,000 clones, over 65% of which appear only once. This clone was detected only a few times. Its cognate antigen is unknown. The receptor was isolated from an adult with an advanced solid tumor such as melanoma, head and neck, liver or kidney cancer. The J gene is TRBJ1-2, the V gene TRBV2, with D unresolved. The input for sequencing was CD4+ or CD8+ T cells sorted from blood, taken in a trial of the OX40 agonist ivuxolimab. CDR3 sequence (DNA): TGTGCCAGCAGTGAATTCAGTAACTATGGCTACACCTTC. It translates to CASSEFSNYGYTF.